The following is a T cell receptor beta chain sequence with its context. Trimming stripped 4 bases from V and 6 bases from J, with 12 bases between. The CDR3 has 13 amino acids. The germline V gene has CDR1 LGHNA and CDR2 YSLEER. The data were obtained in a study of blood T cell repertoires in COVID-19. Study in general: T cells, B-cell-depleted T cells, or PBMCs supplied cDNA or gDNA.

Study processing details: The assay estimated nucleated cells by amplifying reference gene primers. Assay: immunoSEQ multiplex PCR; the TCRdb copy retains only in-frame clones and omits some. From that table come the V and J calls and clone size; the DNA was used to work out D and trimming. Among 150,000 to 200,000 clones listed, approximately 89% were seen once. This sequence joins TRBV4-3 and TRBJ1-2; no firm D call. Sequenced material: PBMCs or T cells enriched from blood (not recorded which). The TCR was taken from a woman between 18 and 29 years old who had recovered from COVID-19. As DNA, the CDR3 is TGCGCCAGCAGCCGCACTCTTGAGAATGGCTACACCTTC. As protein: CASSRTLENGYTF.